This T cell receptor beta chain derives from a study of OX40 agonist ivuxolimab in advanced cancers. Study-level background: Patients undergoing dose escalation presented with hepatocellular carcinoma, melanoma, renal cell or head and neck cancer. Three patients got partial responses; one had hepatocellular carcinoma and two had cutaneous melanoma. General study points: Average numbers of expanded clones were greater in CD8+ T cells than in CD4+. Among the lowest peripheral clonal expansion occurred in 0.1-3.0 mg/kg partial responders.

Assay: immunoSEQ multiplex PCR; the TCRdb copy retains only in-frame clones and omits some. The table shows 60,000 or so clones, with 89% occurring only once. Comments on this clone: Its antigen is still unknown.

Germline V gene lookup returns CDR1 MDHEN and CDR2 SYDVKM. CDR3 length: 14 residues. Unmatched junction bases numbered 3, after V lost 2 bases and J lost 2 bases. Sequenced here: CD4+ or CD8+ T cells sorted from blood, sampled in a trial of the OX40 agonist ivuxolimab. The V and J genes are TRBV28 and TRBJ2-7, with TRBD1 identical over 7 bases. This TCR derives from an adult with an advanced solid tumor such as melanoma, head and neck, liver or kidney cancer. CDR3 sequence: CASSLTGAAYEQYF. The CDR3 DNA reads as TGTGCCAGCAGTTTAACAGGGGCTGCCTACGAGCAGTACTTC.